A single sample gave rise to the 29 T cell receptor beta chains below, sequenced in a study of blood T cell repertoires in COVID-19. The repertoire was sequenced with immunoSEQ multiplex PCR; TCRdb's copy has only in-frame clones and lacks some. The sample shows approximately 74,000 clones, nearly 90% of them seen only once. The sequenced sample consisted of peripheral blood. The source of these receptors is a man between 65 and 85 years old with acute or convalescent COVID-19.

A word on this clone: At the DNA level, this CDR3 is encoded by other sequences in the same sample as well. The rearrangement links TRBV2 to TRBJ2-7, with no clear D. The CDR3 runs 14 residues. Trimming removed 4 bases from V and 0 bases from J, with 10 bases in between. Per germline, CDR1 SNHLY and CDR2 FYNNEI. CDR3 bases: TGTGCCAGCAGTGTTGGGCAGAGCTCCTACGAGCAGTACTTC. Translated: CASSVGQSSYEQYF.

The rearrangement joins TRBV6-2 or TRBV6-3 to TRBJ2-3, with TRBD2 identical over 8 bases. The germline gives CDR1 MNHEY, CDR2 SVGEGT. This CDR3 contains 18 residues. Germline trimming cut 0 bases from V and 5 bases from J; bases unmatched to any gene: 13. The CDR3 nucleotides read TGTGCCAGCAGTTACTCGATCTTGGCTAGCGGGTTTTTAGATACGCAGTATTTT. Protein product: CASSYSILASGFLDTQYF.

The chain couples TRBV28 to TRBJ1-2; 7 positions match TRBD1. The V segment lost 6 bases and the J segment 4 bases; nucleotides outside the gene matches: 8. Germline V CDR1 and CDR2: MDHEN, SYDVKM. The CDR3 spans 14 residues. The DNA for the CDR3 is TGTGCCAGCAGCCCCACAGGGACAGCCTATGGCTACACCTTC. It encodes CASSPTGTAYGYTF.

The chain couples TRBV3-1 (or the pseudogene TRBV3-2) to TRBJ2-1, with 12 bases that match TRBD2. V lost 0 bases, J lost 5 bases, and 5 bases stayed unmatched. Per the germline V gene, CDR1 is LGHDT and CDR2 is YNNKEL (reference sequence). This CDR3 is 17 amino acids long. CDR3 DNA: TGTGCCAGCAGCCAAGAGGAAAGGACTAGCGGGGACAATGAGCAGTTCTTC. Encoded protein: CASSQEERTSGDNEQFF.

This clone turned up a few times. CDR3 loop: CSAKGQGKSGYTF. The CDR3 DNA reads as TGCAGCGCCAAGGGACAGGGCAAAAGTGGCTACACCTTC. The J gene is TRBJ1-2, the V gene TRBV29-1; 9 bases map to TRBD1. The junction had 10 bases not matched to a gene; V was cut back by 7 bases and J by 7 bases. This CDR3 has 13 amino acids. Germline CDR1 SQVTM, CDR2 ANQGSEA.

This CDR3 reads CASTSRGANVLTF. The CDR3 nucleotides are TGTGCCAGCACCTCCCGGGGGGCCAACGTCCTGACTTTC. The chain recombines TRBV28 with TRBJ2-6; D unresolved. Trimming stripped 7 bases from V and 4 bases from J, with 8 bases between. Germline V gene lookup returns CDR1 MDHEN and CDR2 SYDVKM. This CDR3 spans 13 amino acids.

This clone appeared once. The chain uses TRBV7-2 and TRBJ1-4; D is ambiguous. Germline CDR1 is SGHTA and CDR2 is FQGNSA. V lost 4 bases and J 11 bases, leaving 17 bases between the germline ends. This CDR3 is 14 amino acids long. In DNA form, the CDR3 reads TGTGCCAGCAGCTCCAGACACGGTTCACAGAAACTGTTTTTT. This codes for CASSSRHGSQKLFF.

The CDR3 bases are TGTGCCAGTAGATGGGGCACCGTATATGGCTACACCTTC. Its protein is CASRWGTVYGYTF. This sequence joins TRBV19 and TRBJ1-2; a possible D gene is TRBD1 (5 bases). The germline CDR1 and CDR2 sequences are LNHDA and SQIVND (reference sequence). V lost 6 bases to trimming and J lost 5 bases, with 13 bases between them. CDR3 length: 13 amino acids. The full variable domain, rest sourced from reference TRBV19 and TRBJ1-2, is DGGITQSPKYLFRKEGQNVTLSCEQNLNHDAMYWYRQDPGQGLRLIYYSQIVNDFQKGDIAEGYSVSREKKESFPLTVTSAQKNPTAFYLCASRWGTVYGYTFGSGTRLTVV.

The rearrangement joins TRBV6-5 to TRBJ1-1; no clear D. V was clipped by 7 bases and J by 11 bases, with 14 bases between them. The germline CDR1 and CDR2 sequences are MNHEY and SVGAGI. This CDR3 comprises 11 residues. In nucleotides, the CDR3 is TGTGCCAGCACCACGGCAGGTCGGGCTTTCTTT. Its translation: CASTTAGRAFF.

The V gene is TRBV3-1 (or the pseudogene TRBV3-2), the J gene TRBJ2-3; TRBD2 aligns across 9 bases. Germline CDR1 is LGHDT and CDR2 is YNNKEL (reference sequence). Trimming at V came to 4 bases and at J to 8 bases, leaving 13 bases not matched to a gene. This CDR3 is 16 amino acids long. The CDR3 is CASSPGTSRGGGTQYF. CDR3 sequence (DNA): TGTGCCAGCAGCCCAGGGACTAGCCGGGGGGGTGGTACGCAGTATTTT.

This clone was seen just once. The chain employs TRBV5-8 and TRBJ2-7; D ambiguous. CDR1 is SGHTS, CDR2 YDEGEE, per germline. V lost 4 bases, J lost 4 bases, and 6 bases lay in between. The CDR3 has 11 residues. DNA for the CDR3: TGTGCCAGCAGCGAGCCTTACGAGCAGTACTTC. As protein: CASSEPYEQYF.

This chain connects TRBV28 to TRBJ2-2; TRBD2 might be the D (6 bases). The CDR3 runs to 14 residues. Trimming removed 4 bases from V and 7 bases from J, with 13 bases in between. Germline V gene lookup returns CDR1 MDHEN and CDR2 SYDVKM. The CDR3 nucleotides are TGTGCCAGCAGTTACGGGGAGGTGGTCGGGGAGCTGTTTTTT. Its protein product is CASSYGEVVGELFF. The full variable domain, in which reference TRBV28 and TRBJ2-2 provide the parts outside the CDR3, is DVKVTQSSRYLVKRTGEKVFLECVQDMDHENMFWYRQDPGLGLRLIYFSYDVKMKEKGDIPEGYSVSREKKERFSLILESASTNQTSMYLCASSYGEVVGELFFGEGSRLTVL.

This chain uses TRBV7-2 with TRBJ2-5, with a weak D call TRBD2 (6 bases). The V gene lost 1 base and the J gene lost 5 bases, with 17 bases spanning the gap. CDR3 length: 16 residues. CDR1 SGHTA and CDR2 FQGNSA come from the germline V gene. DNA for the CDR3: TGTGCCAGCAGCTTAGGCGTGGCGGCGGGGTGGGAGACCCAGTACTTC. Its translation: CASSLGVAAGWETQYF.

The CDR3 region has the DNA TGTGCCACATTGGAGATCACCGGGAATGAGCAGTTCTTC. Protein sequence: CATLEITGNEQFF. The chain carries TRBV7-9 and TRBJ2-1; D is unresolved. This CDR3 is 13 amino acids long. V gave up 10 bases and J gave up 7 bases, with 17 bases separating them. The germline V gene has CDR1 SEHNR and CDR2 FQNEAQ (reference sequence).

The chain links TRBV12-3 or TRBV12-4 to TRBJ1-3; D is uncertain. CDR3 length equals 13 residues. The ends were cut back, 5 bases at V and 0 bases at J, with 5 bases in the middle. CDR3 nucleotides: TGTGCCAGCAGTGAGCTCTCTGGAAACACCATATATTTT. Its protein is CASSELSGNTIYF.

The rearrangement joins TRBV5-1 to TRBJ1-2, with a tentative D call TRBD1 (6 bases). CDR1 is SGHRS and CDR2 is YFSETQ in the germline V gene. CDR3 length: 14 residues. V lost 4 bases and J lost 4, with 14 bases in between. In nucleotides, the CDR3 is TGCGCCAGCAGCCCATCCGGACAGACCTATGGCTACACCTTC. The encoded protein is CASSPSGQTYGYTF.

The V gene is TRBV3-1 (or the pseudogene TRBV3-2), the J gene TRBJ2-7, with 8 bases lining up with TRBD1. Germline V gene sequence: CDR1 LGHDT, CDR2 YNNKEL (reference sequence). The CDR3 runs 13 residues. V shed 4 bases and J 4 bases; nucleotides not matched to a gene: 3. The CDR3 coding sequence is TGTGCCAGCAGCCTGGGACAGGAGTACGAGCAGTACTTC. Encoded protein: CASSLGQEYEQYF.

The chain couples TRBV7-9 to TRBJ2-7; perhaps TRBD1 as D (5 bases). V was trimmed by 1 base and J by 4 bases, leaving 14 bases between them. Germline values: CDR1 SEHNR, CDR2 FQNEAQ (reference sequence). The CDR3 length is 15 residues. The CDR3 DNA is TGTGCCAGCAGCTTAGGCAGCACAGGTTTATACGAGCAGTACTTC. As protein: CASSLGSTGLYEQYF. The complete variable domain, with remaining parts taken from reference TRBV7-9 and TRBJ2-7, reads DTGVSQNPRHKITKRGQNVTFRCDPISEHNRLYWYRQTLGQGPEFLTYFQNEAQLEKSRLLSDRFSAERPKGSFSTLEIQRTEQGDSAMYLCASSLGSTGLYEQYFGPGTRLTVT.

Remarks on this clone: Distinct nucleotide sequences in the sample also encode this CDR3. The genes are TRBV12-3 or TRBV12-4 and TRBJ1-6; no clear D gene. The CDR3 sequence is 12 residues long. Trimming cost V 6 bases and J 9 bases, with 9 bases left between them. This CDR3 is CASSFEGSPLHF. Written as DNA, the CDR3 is TGTGCCAGCAGCTTCGAGGGTTCACCCCTCCACTTT.

CDR3 sequence reads: CASRGTSGRASYNEQFF. In DNA, the CDR3 is TGCGCCAGCAGGGGGACTAGCGGGAGGGCCTCCTACAATGAGCAGTTCTTC. The chain uses TRBV10-2 and TRBJ2-1, with 16 bases lining up with TRBD2. V lost 6 bases and J lost 0; bases outside the gene matches: 2. CDR1 is WSHSY, CDR2 SAAADI, per germline. The CDR3 is made up of 17 amino acids.

V is TRBV10-1 and J is TRBJ2-1, with TRBD2 as a possible D gene (6 bases). V was cut by 3 bases and J by 6 bases, with 15 bases left in between. The length of the CDR3 is 15 residues. The germline gives CDR1 WNHNN, CDR2 SYGVQD (reference sequence). The DNA of the CDR3 is TGCGCCAGCAGTGACGGGGGTAAGGCAGGCAATGAGCAGTTCTTC. Its translation is CASSDGGKAGNEQFF.

The chain recombines TRBV19 with TRBJ1-1; D possibly corresponds to TRBD1 (6 bases). V lost 9 bases to trimming and J lost 4 bases, with 18 bases between them. The CDR3 contains 14 residues. CDR1 and CDR2 from the germline V gene are LNHDA and SQIVND (reference sequence). The CDR3 is CASKPLAGATEAFF. CDR3 DNA: TGTGCCAGCAAACCCCTGGCAGGGGCCACTGAAGCTTTCTTT.

The chain joins TRBV6-2 or TRBV6-3 to TRBJ2-2; no reliable D call. Per the germline V gene, CDR1 is MNHEY and CDR2 is SVGEGT. This CDR3 is 16 amino acids long. The V and J ends lost 1 base and 0 bases respectively, with 9 bases between them. CDR3 coding DNA: TGTGCCAGCAGTTACTTCAGTATCGCGAACACCGGGGAGCTGTTTTTT. Protein sequence: CASSYFSIANTGELFF.

In DNA form, the CDR3 reads TGCGCCAGCAGCCCCCGAGCGGGAGGGGGCACCGGGGAGCTGTTTTTT. Translated: CASSPRAGGGTGELFF. The chain uses TRBV4-1 and TRBJ2-2; 10 nucleotides line up with TRBD2. CDR1 MGHRA and CDR2 YSYEKL come from the germline V gene. V was pared by 4 bases and J by 4 bases, with 6 bases of the junction left unmatched. This CDR3 is 16 amino acids long.

The CDR3 region is CASSQDLGDNQPQHF. DNA for the CDR3: TGTGCCAGCAGCCAAGATCTCGGGGACAATCAGCCCCAGCATTTT. The rearrangement uses TRBV3-1 (or the pseudogene TRBV3-2) and TRBJ1-5, with D uncertain. The CDR3 length is 15 residues. Looked up from germline, CDR1 is LGHDT and CDR2 is YNNKEL (reference sequence). V dropped 0 bases and J dropped 3 bases, with 9 bases sitting between them.

In its sample, this clone was seen a few times. This chain joins TRBV25-1 and TRBJ1-2; possibly TRBD1 for D (5 bases). Germline V gene sequence: CDR1 MGHDK, CDR2 SYGVNS. This CDR3 region has 14 residues. Trimming cost V 7 bases and J 8 bases, with 20 bases left between them. CDR3: CASTSGPDIGGYTF. For the CDR3, the DNA is TGTGCCAGCACATCTGGTCCGGACATAGGCGGCTACACCTTC.

The chain is built from TRBV2 and TRBJ2-3; 12 nucleotides match TRBD1. This CDR3 has 14 amino acids. The germline gives CDR1 SNHLY, CDR2 FYNNEI. Trimming at V came to 7 bases and at J to 5 bases, leaving 4 bases not matched to a gene. CDR3 amino acids: CASKGDRGRDTQYF. Written as DNA, the CDR3 is TGTGCCAGCAAAGGGGACAGGGGGCGAGATACGCAGTATTTT.

The chain uses TRBV3-1 (or the pseudogene TRBV3-2) and TRBJ1-6; 7 bases agree with TRBD1. The junction had 11 bases not matched to a gene; V was cut back by 6 bases and J by 9 bases. The CDR3 length is 15 residues. The germline gives CDR1 LGHDT, CDR2 YNNKEL (reference sequence). DNA of the CDR3: TGTGCCAGCAGGCTCGGGACAGCGATCGCTTCACCCCTCCACTTT. Amino acids: CASRLGTAIASPLHF.

This clone was counted only a few times. The J gene is TRBJ1-5, the V gene TRBV18, with D possibly being TRBD1 (6 bases). This CDR3 has 15 residues. Trimming cost V 1 base and J 0 bases, with 7 bases left between them. Germline loops: CDR1 KGHSH, CDR2 LQKENI. As DNA, the CDR3 is TGTGCCAGCTCACCACGACAGGATAGCAATCAGCCCCAGCATTTT. Translated, it gives CASSPRQDSNQPQHF.